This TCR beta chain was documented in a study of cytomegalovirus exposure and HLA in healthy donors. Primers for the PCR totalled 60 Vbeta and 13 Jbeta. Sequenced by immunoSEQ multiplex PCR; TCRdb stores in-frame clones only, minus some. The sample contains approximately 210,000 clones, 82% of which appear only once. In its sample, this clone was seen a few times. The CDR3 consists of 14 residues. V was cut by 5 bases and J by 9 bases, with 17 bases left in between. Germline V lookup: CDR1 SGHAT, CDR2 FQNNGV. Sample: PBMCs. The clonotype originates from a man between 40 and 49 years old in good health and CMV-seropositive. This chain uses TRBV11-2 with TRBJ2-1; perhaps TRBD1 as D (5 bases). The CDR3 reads CASSLTDKGTEQFF. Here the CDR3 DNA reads TGTGCCAGCAGCCTGACGGACAAAGGCACTGAGCAGTTCTTC.